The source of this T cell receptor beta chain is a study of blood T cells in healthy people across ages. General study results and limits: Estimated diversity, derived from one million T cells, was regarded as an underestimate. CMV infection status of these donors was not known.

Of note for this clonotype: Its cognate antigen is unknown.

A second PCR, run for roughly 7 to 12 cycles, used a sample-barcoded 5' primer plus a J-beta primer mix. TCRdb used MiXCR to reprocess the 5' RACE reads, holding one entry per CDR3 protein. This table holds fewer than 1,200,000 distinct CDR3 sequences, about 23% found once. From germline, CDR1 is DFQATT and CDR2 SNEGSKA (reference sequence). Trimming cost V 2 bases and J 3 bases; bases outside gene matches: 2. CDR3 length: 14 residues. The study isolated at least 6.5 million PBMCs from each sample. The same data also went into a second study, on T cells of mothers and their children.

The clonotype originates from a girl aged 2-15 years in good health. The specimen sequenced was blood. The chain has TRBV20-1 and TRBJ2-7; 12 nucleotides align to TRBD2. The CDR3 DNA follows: TGCAGTGCTAGAAAGACTAGCGGGAGCTACGAGCAGTACTTC. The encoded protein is CSARKTSGSYEQYF.